These T cell receptor beta chains were read from a single sample in a study of cytotoxic CD8 clonotypes in ibrutinib-treated CLL. The data were produced by immunoSEQ multiplex PCR, yet TCRdb's version contains in-frame clones alone and is incomplete. The data hold about 130,000 clones, with approximately 83% observed a single time. This specimen was PBMCs, taken after 24 months of ibrutinib treatment. The receptors come from a human donor with chronic lymphocytic leukemia. CDR3s include the opening cysteine and the closing phenylalanine or tryptophan. A D gene is named only where the DNA matches it firmly. A clone size is listed for some rows: how often the clone was seen (once, few, many), or a class if it is expanded.

>TRBJ1-1|.|TRBV2|.
CASMAQGMNTEAFF
TGTGCCAGCATGGCGCAGGGAATGAACACTGAAGCTTTCTTT
>TRBJ1-6|.|TRBV7-2|TRBD1
CASSSPRDRWQMNSPLHF
TGTGCCAGCAGCAGCCCTAGGGACAGGTGGCAGATGAATTCACCCCTCCACTTT
>TRBJ2-3|.|TRBV7-2|TRBD1
CASSLGLRGRRSTDTQYF
TGTGCCAGCAGCTTAGGGCTCAGGGGGCGGCGGAGCACAGATACGCAGTATTTT
>TRBJ1-1|.|TRBV4-2|.
CASTPDRWNREAFF
TGTGCCAGCACCCCCGACCGTTGGAATAGGGAGGCTTTCTTT
>TRBJ2-2|.|TRBV6-6|.
CASSYPPDSFSEELFF
TGTGCCAGCAGTTACCCCCCTGACAGCTTCTCCGAGGAGCTGTTTTTT
>TRBJ2-3|once|TRBV4-3|TRBD1
CASSQVGRGQGGAGTQYF
TGCGCCAGCAGCCAAGTCGGGCGGGGACAGGGGGGCGCGGGGACGCAGTATTTT
>TRBJ2-7|.|TRBV7-2|.
CASSLAFAGQRSYEQYF
TGTGCCAGCAGCTTAGCCTTCGCGGGACAACGCTCCTACGAGCAGTACTTC
>TRBJ2-7|.|TRBV7-2|.
CASGGDLILYEQYF
TGTGCCAGCGGCGGGGATCTCATCCTCTACGAGCAGTACTTC
>TRBJ2-3|.|TRBV2|.
CASSGGRGAGASDTQYF
TGTGCCAGCAGTGGTGGACGGGGGGCGGGGGCCTCCGATACGCAGTATTTT
>TRBJ2-1|.|TRBV27|.
CASSSPGEQFF
TGTGCCAGCAGTTCCCCGGGAGAGCAGTTCTTC
>TRBJ2-1|once|TRBV6-1|TRBD1
CASRETGSSYNEQFF
TGTGCCAGCAGGGAGACAGGGAGCTCCTACAATGAGCAGTTCTTC
>TRBJ2-7|.|TRBV7-2|.
CASSPKVNEQYF
TGTGCCAGCAGCCCTAAGGTCAACGAGCAGTACTTC
>TRBJ2-5|.|TRBV6-6|.
CASSYRWTEKETQYF
TGTGCCAGCAGTTACCGATGGACAGAAAAAGAGACCCAGTACTTC
>TRBJ2-7|.|TRBV27|TRBD1
CASSSPGQASYEQYF
TGTGCCAGCAGTTCCCCCGGACAGGCGTCCTACGAGCAGTACTTC
>TRBJ2-2|once|TRBV29-1|TRBD2
CSVATSGANTGELFF
TGCAGCGTCGCAACTAGCGGGGCAAACACCGGGGAGCTGTTTTTT
>TRBJ2-7|.|TRBV13|.
CASSQGPRKYF
TGTGCCAGCAGCCAAGGACCGAGGAAGTACTTC
>TRBJ2-3|.|TRBV9|.
CASSIRQLITDTQYF
TGTGCCAGCAGCATAAGACAGCTTATCACAGATACGCAGTATTTT
>TRBJ2-3|once|TRBV7-2|.
CASSLGPDTQYF
TGTGCCAGCAGCTTAGGCCCAGATACGCAGTATTTT
>TRBJ1-3|.|TRBV5-1|.
CASSPMDSSSGNTIYF
TGCGCCAGCAGCCCGATGGACAGCAGCTCTGGAAACACCATATATTTT
>TRBJ1-6|.|TRBV5-4|.
CASSSYRDNSPLHF
TGTGCCAGCAGCTCTTACAGGGATAATTCACCCCTCCACTTT
>TRBJ2-7|.|TRBV27|TRBD2
CASTFKAGGYEQYF
TGTGCCAGCACTTTTAAAGCGGGGGGCTACGAGCAGTACTTC
>TRBJ2-7|.|TRBV11-2|.
CASSLVAGESYEQYF
TGTGCCAGCAGCTTAGTGGCAGGGGAGTCCTACGAGCAGTACTTC
>TRBJ1-2|few|TRBV5-1|.
CASSSDSQGSGGYTF
TGCGCCAGCAGCTCCGATTCACAGGGTTCCGGTGGCTACACCTTC
>TRBJ2-7|once|TRBV6-5|.
CASSSGSNEQYF
TGTGCCAGCAGTTCCGGGTCCAACGAGCAGTACTTC
>TRBJ2-1|.|TRBV6-7|.
CASSYPCPRLYNEQFF
TGTGCCAGCAGTTACCCCTGCCCCCGCCTCTACAATGAGCAGTTCTTC
>TRBJ2-5|.|TRBV7-7|TRBD2
CASGLAGQETQYF
TGTGCCAGCGGACTAGCGGGGCAAGAGACCCAGTACTTC
>TRBJ1-5|.|TRBV4-2|TRBD1
CASSQGTGLNQPQHF
TGTGCCAGCAGCCAAGGGACAGGGCTCAATCAGCCCCAGCATTTT
>TRBJ2-5|.|TRBV11-2|.
CASSLVAGLQETQYF
TGTGCCAGCAGCTTAGTTGCGGGACTGCAAGAGACCCAGTACTTC
>TRBJ1-3|once|TRBV19|.
CASSIERTVSGNTIYF
TGTGCCAGTAGTATAGAAAGGACAGTCTCTGGAAACACCATATATTTT
>TRBJ2-2|once|TRBV2|.
CASSEMGTGELFF
TGTGCCAGCAGTGAGATGGGGACCGGGGAGCTGTTTTTT
>TRBJ2-7|.|TRBV2|.
CASRAQGPYEQYF
TGTGCCAGCAGAGCACAGGGACCCTACGAGCAGTACTTC
>TRBJ2-2|.|TRBV4-3|TRBD2
CASSHESGTSDFTGELFF
TGCGCCAGCAGCCACGAGTCCGGGACTAGCGACTTCACCGGGGAGCTGTTTTTT
>TRBJ1-2|.|TRBV30|TRBD1
CAWIGQGGRYGYTF
TGTGCCTGGATTGGACAGGGGGGTCGGTATGGCTACACCTTC
>TRBJ2-2|.|TRBV5-1|.
CASSLEQGVGTGELFF
TGCGCCAGCAGCTTGGAGCAGGGTGTAGGGACCGGGGAGCTGTTTTTT
>TRBJ2-3|many|TRBV7-2|.
CASSLAQGKDTQYF
TGTGCCAGCAGCTTAGCGCAGGGTAAAGATACGCAGTATTTT
>TRBJ2-5|.|TRBV29-1|TRBD1
CSVLQGETQYF
TGCAGCGTTTTACAGGGGGAGACCCAGTACTTC
>TRBJ2-1|once|TRBV19|.
CASSIQGSGQFF
TGTGCCAGTAGTATACAGGGCTCCGGGCAGTTCTTC
>TRBJ2-7|.|TRBV7-8|.
CASTTYAASDEQYF
TGTGCCAGCACCACCTACGCAGCGAGCGACGAGCAGTACTTC
>TRBJ1-1|.|TRBV5-4|.
CASSPDQGYLNTEAFF
TGTGCCAGCAGCCCGGACCAGGGCTACTTGAACACTGAAGCTTTCTTT
>TRBJ2-3|.|TRBV7-2|.
CASSLAGRSLSTDTQYF
TGTGCCAGCAGCTTAGCGGGGCGTTCCCTTAGCACAGATACGCAGTATTTT
>TRBJ1-2|.|TRBV19|.
CASSIGGQKRNYGYTF
TGTGCCAGTAGTATTGGGGGGCAGAAAAGGAACTATGGCTACACCTTC
>TRBJ2-3|.|TRBV7-2|.
CASSLALGRPPSDF
TGTGCCAGCAGCTTAGCGCTCGGCAGACCTCCTTCGGATTTT
>TRBJ2-2|few|TRBV7-3|.
CASPKEQGSNTGELFF
TGTGCCAGCCCTAAGGAGCAGGGTTCGAACACCGGGGAGCTGTTTTTT